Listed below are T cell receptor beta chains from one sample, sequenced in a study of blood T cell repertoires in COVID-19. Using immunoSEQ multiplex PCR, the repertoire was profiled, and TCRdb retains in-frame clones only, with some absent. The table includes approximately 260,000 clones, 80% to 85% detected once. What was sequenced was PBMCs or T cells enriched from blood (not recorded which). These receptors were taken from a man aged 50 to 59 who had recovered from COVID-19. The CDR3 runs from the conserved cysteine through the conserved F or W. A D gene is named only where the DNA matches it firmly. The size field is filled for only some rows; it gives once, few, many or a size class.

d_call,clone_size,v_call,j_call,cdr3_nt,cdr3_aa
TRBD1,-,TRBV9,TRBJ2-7,TGTGCCAGCAGCCTGGGACAGGGGGCTATCAACGAGCAGTACTTC,CASSLGQGAINEQYF
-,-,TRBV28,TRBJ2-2,TGTGCCAGCAGTTTCAGGGGCCCTACGAACACCGGGGAGCTGTTTTTT,CASSFRGPTNTGELFF
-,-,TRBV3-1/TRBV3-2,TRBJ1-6,TGTGCCAGCAGCCCGGTTTGGCAGGGGAACTCACCCCTCCACTTT,CASSPVWQGNSPLHF
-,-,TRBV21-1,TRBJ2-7,TGTGCCAGCAGCTCCCACCGGGACGAGCAGTACTTC,CASSSHRDEQYF
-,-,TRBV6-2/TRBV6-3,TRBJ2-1,TGTGCCAGCAGTTACTCGGGGCTTAACAGGCTCTTC,CASSYSGLNRLF
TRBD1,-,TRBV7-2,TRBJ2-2,TGTGCCAGCAGCATTCGACAGGGGGTGGGCACCGGGGAGCTGTTTTTT,CASSIRQGVGTGELFF
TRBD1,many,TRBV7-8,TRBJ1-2,TGTGCCAGCAGCCGGGGGCAGGGACAGCATGATCTAGCTAACTATGGCTACACCTTC,CASSRGQGQHDLANYGYTF
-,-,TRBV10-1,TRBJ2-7,TGCGCCAGCAGTGCAGCAGGAGGATTCGAGCAGTACTTC,CASSAAGGFEQYF
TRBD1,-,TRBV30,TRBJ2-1,TGTGCCTGGAGTGTACAGGGGAATGAGCAGTTCTTC,CAWSVQGNEQFF
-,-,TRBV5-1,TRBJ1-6,TGCGCCAGCAGCTTACAGGGTGGCTCACCCCTCCACTTT,CASSLQGGSPLHF
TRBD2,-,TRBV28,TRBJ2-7,TGTGCCAGCAAAGTAGGCCTATTTCCGGGACTAGCGGACTACGAGCAGTACTTC,CASKVGLFPGLADYEQYF
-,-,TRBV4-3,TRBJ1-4,TGCGCCAGCAGCCAAGAAGGAGGGACTCGGGAAAAACTGTTTTTT,CASSQEGGTREKLFF
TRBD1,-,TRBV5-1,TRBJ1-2,TGCGCCAGCAGCTGGGGGACAGGGGGCGCAGTCTATGGCTACACCTTC,CASSWGTGGAVYGYTF
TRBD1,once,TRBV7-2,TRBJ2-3,TGTGCCAGCAGCTTACTTCGACCCAGGCGGACAGGGTCAGATACGCAGTATTTT,CASSLLRPRRTGSDTQYF
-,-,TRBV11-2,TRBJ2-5,TGTGCCAGCTTAGGCGGGACGGAAGAGACCCAGTACTTC,CASLGGTEETQYF
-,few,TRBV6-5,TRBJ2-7,TGTGCCAGCAGTTACAGGCAGGACTCCTACGAGCAGTACTTC,CASSYRQDSYEQYF
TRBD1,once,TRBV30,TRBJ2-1,TGTGCCTGGAGTGGGGACAGGGGGTTTAATGAGCAGTTCTTC,CAWSGDRGFNEQFF
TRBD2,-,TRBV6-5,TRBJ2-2,TGTGCCAGCAGTTATACTAGCGGGGACACCGGGGAGCTGTTTTTT,CASSYTSGDTGELFF
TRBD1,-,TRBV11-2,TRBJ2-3,TGTGCCAGCAGCTCGGCAAACCGGGACAGGATAGATACGCAGTATTTT,CASSSANRDRIDTQYF
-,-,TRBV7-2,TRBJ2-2,TGTGCCAGCAGCTTAGTGCCAGGGGCGAACACCGGGGAGCTGTTTTTT,CASSLVPGANTGELFF
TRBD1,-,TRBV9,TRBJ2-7,TGTGCCAGCAGCGTAACGACAGGGATGGCTCCCGAGCAGTACTTC,CASSVTTGMAPEQYF
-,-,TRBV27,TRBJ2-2,TGTGCCAGCAGTTACAAGGACACGAGCACCGGGGAGCTGTTTTTT,CASSYKDTSTGELFF
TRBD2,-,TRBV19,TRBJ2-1,TGTGCCAGTAGTGTGACTAGCGGGAGAGTGAATGAGCAGTTCTTC,CASSVTSGRVNEQFF
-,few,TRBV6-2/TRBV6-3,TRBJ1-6,TGTGCCAGCAGTTACTCCCCAGGGGTATCACCCCTCCACTTT,CASSYSPGVSPLHF
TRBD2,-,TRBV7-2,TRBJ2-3,TGTGCCAGCAGCTCAGGACTAGCGGGAGTGGTGAATACGCAGTATTTT,CASSSGLAGVVNTQYF
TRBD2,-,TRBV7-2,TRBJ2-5,TGTGCCAGCAGCACGGGACTAGCGGGATCAGAGACCCAGTACTTC,CASSTGLAGSETQYF
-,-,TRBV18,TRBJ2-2,TGTGCCAGCTCACTATATCGACTGCCTGGCGCCGGGGAGCTGTTTTTT,CASSLYRLPGAGELFF
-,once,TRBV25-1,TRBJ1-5,TGTGCCAGCAGTGAAAATGACTTGCAGCCCCAGCATTTT,CASSENDLQPQHF
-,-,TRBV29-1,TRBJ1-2,TGCAGCGTTGAAGATCCCCCAGCTAACTATGGCTACACCTTC,CSVEDPPANYGYTF
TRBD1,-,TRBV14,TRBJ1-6,TGTGCCAGCAGCCGGAGGACAGGGAATTCACCCCTCCACTTT,CASSRRTGNSPLHF
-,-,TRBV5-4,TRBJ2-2,TGTGCCAGCAGCCCCGGGGGAAACACCGGGGAGCTGTTTTTT,CASSPGGNTGELFF
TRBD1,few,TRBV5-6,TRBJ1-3,TGTGCCAGCAGCTTGCAGGGGGAAGCTGGAAACACCATATATTTT,CASSLQGEAGNTIYF
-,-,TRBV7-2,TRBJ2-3,TGTGCCAGCAGCCCAGGACTTATCGGATACCTAGATACGCAGTATTTT,CASSPGLIGYLDTQYF
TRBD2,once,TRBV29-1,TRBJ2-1,TGCAGCGTTGAATGGCTAGCGGGAGGCTTGAGCTCCTACAATGAGCAGTTCTTC,CSVEWLAGGLSSYNEQFF
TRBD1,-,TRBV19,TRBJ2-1,TGTGCCAGTAGTATGGGACAGGCCTACAATGAGCAGTTCTTC,CASSMGQAYNEQFF
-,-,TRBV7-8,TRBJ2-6,TGTGCCAGCAGCCCTAGTGGCTCTGGGGCCAACGTCCTGACTTTC,CASSPSGSGANVLTF
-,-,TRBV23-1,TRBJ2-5,TGCGCCAGCAGTCATGGGGAGCCCGACACCCAAGAGACCCAGTACTTC,CASSHGEPDTQETQYF
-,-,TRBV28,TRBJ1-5,TGTGCCAGCAGTTTAACGGGGGGATCAAGTCAGCCCCAGCATTTT,CASSLTGGSSQPQHF
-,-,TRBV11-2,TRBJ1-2,TGTGCCAGCAGCTTAGGAGGTTCCCAGGGTACCTTGTTGGGAGGCTACACCTTC,CASSLGGSQGTLLGGYTF
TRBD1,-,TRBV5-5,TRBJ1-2,TGTGCCAGCAGCTTGAAGGGCCTAGGGACAGGAAATGGCTACACCTTC,CASSLKGLGTGNGYTF
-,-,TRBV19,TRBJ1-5,TGTGCCAGTAGTAGCTCCGATGGGGGCGTATCACAGCCCCAGCATTTT,CASSSSDGGVSQPQHF
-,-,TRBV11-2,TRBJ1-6,TGTGCCAGCAGCGCACCGGGACACATAAATTCACCCCTCCACTTT,CASSAPGHINSPLHF
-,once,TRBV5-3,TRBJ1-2,TGTGCCAGAAGCCCCCGGGCTCAACTCTTTACCCGACTATATTCTTATGGCTACACCTTC,CARSPRAQLFTRLYSYGYTF
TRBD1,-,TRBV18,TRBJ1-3,TGTGCCAGCTCACCGGACAGGGACGGGTTCCCTCTATATTTT,CASSPDRDGFPLYF
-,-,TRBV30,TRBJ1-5,TGTGCCTGGAACCGCGGGCCCCCCGGCAATCAGCCCCAGCATTTT,CAWNRGPPGNQPQHF
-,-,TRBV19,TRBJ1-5,TGTGCCAGTAGTCCCAGGGCGGGGGGAGGTCAGCCCCAGCATTTT,CASSPRAGGGQPQHF
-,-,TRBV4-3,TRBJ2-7,TGCGCCAGCAGCCAAGATCTAAAGGGGTACGAGCAGTACTTC,CASSQDLKGYEQYF
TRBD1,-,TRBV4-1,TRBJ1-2,TGCGCCAGCAGCCAAGATCCCACAGGGGGCGGTGGCTACACCTTC,CASSQDPTGGGGYTF